Sequencing of this TCR beta chain was carried out in a study of shared clonotypes between healthy human individuals. CD45RO negativity and positive selection for CCR7 defined naive CD8 cells, a population that excluded terminally differentiated effector memory CD45RA+ cells. Trimming pared 2 bases from V and 4 bases from J, leaving 14 bases between. CDR1 MNHNS and CDR2 SASEGT come from the germline V gene. The CDR3 loop spans 15 amino acids. TCRdb's table, derived via immunoSEQ multiplex PCR, lists solely in-frame clones and lacks some. The sample shows millions of clones, roughly 95% of them seen only once.

Sequenced input: naive CD8+ T cells sorted from blood. The source is a man in his late teens or twenties in good health. This chain connects TRBV6-1 to TRBJ1-1; D ambiguous. CDR3 in DNA: TGTGCCAGCAGTGAATGGGAGGGCGAGGGCACTGAAGCTTTCTTT. Translating gives CASSEWEGEGTEAFF.